Listed here are 18 T cell receptor beta chains from one sample, sequenced in a study of T-cell reconstitution after alpha-beta-depleted transplantation in children. Preparation of the TCRbeta library was carried out with unique molecular identifiers. Each CDR3 protein gets one entry after TCRdb re-called the PCR reads with MiXCR. Among about 260,000 distinct CDR3 sequences listed, 11% were seen once. This sample comprised peripheral blood, obtained 180 days after TCRalphabeta/CD19-depleted stem cell transplant. The receptor source for this set is a male patient under 10 years old who had a stem cell transplant for chronic granulomatous disease, so the T cells may come from the graft donor.

This clonotype was found many times. V is TRBV20-1 and J is TRBJ2-7; 10 nucleotides match TRBD2. V shed 6 bases, J shed 5 bases, and the junction held 10 bases outside the gene matches. The length of the CDR3 is 14 residues. Germline CDR1 is DFQATT and CDR2 is SNEGSKA (reference sequence). The CDR3 reads CSARSGRARNEQYF. The DNA for the CDR3 is TGCAGTGCCAGGAGCGGGAGGGCCAGAAACGAGCAGTACTTC.

In this sample, this clonotype turned up many times. The J gene is TRBJ2-3, the V gene TRBV29-1; D gene unclear. Trimming stripped 4 bases from V and 0 bases from J, with 17 bases between. Per germline, CDR1 SQVTM and CDR2 ANQGSEA. The CDR3 loop spans 16 amino acids. Here the CDR3 reads CSVGGMLDSSTDTQYF. CDR3 nucleotides: TGCAGCGTTGGCGGTATGCTGGATTCTAGCACAGATACGCAGTATTTT.

This clonotype has at least ten counts. The J gene is TRBJ1-2, the V gene TRBV20-1; D is unclear. Germline V gene sequence: CDR1 DFQATT, CDR2 SNEGSKA (reference sequence). The CDR3 contains 14 residues. The V gene lost 0 bases and the J gene lost 7 bases, with 15 bases spanning the gap. CDR3 in amino acids: CSARDPQRASGYTF. CDR3 in DNA: TGCAGTGCTAGAGATCCACAGAGGGCAAGTGGCTACACCTTC.

The rearrangement joins TRBV5-4 to TRBJ2-3; TRBD1 agrees at 7 bases. V lost 1 base to trimming and J lost 4 bases; unmatched junction nucleotides: 12. Germline loops: CDR1 SGHNT, CDR2 YYREEE (reference sequence). This CDR3 contains 17 residues. CDR3 sequence reads: CASSLPSLGQSPDTQYF. The CDR3 nucleotides are TGTGCCAGCAGCTTGCCCTCCTTGGGACAGTCCCCAGATACGCAGTATTTT. Together with reference TRBV5-4 and TRBJ2-3, the CDR3 gives the full variable domain: ETGVTQSPTHLIKTRGQQVTLRCSSQSGHNTVSWYQQALGQGPQFIFQYYREEENGRGNFPPRFSGLQFPNYSSELNVNALELDDSALYLCASSLPSLGQSPDTQYFGPGTRLTVL.

This clonotype was observed at least ten times. The chain links TRBV18 to TRBJ1-5; unclear D gene. V lost 2 bases, J lost 7 bases, and 15 bases lay in between. CDR1 is KGHSH and CDR2 is LQKENI in the germline V gene. The CDR3 extends over 15 amino acids. This CDR3 is CASSPEVAGGQPQHF. The CDR3 DNA is TGTGCCAGCTCACCAGAGGTGGCAGGAGGGCAGCCCCAGCATTTT.

In its sample, this clonotype was seen a few times. The V call is TRBV12-3 or TRBV12-4, the J call TRBJ2-1; D unresolved. The CDR3 totals 18 residues. Trimming took 3 bases from V and 2 from J, leaving 20 bases between them. Here the CDR3 reads CASSFTPKIVSTYNEQFF. The CDR3 region has the DNA TGTGCCAGCAGTTTTACCCCCAAGATTGTGAGTACCTACAATGAGCAGTTCTTC.

The sample holds many counts of this clonotype. The chain combines TRBV29-1 with TRBJ2-2, with 7 bases lining up with TRBD1. The length of the CDR3 is 13 residues. The V gene end was trimmed by 4 bases and the J gene end by 4 bases; junction bases not matched to a gene: 3. The germline CDR1 and CDR2 sequences are SQVTM and ANQGSEA. The CDR3 spells CSVVAGGTGELFF. As DNA, the CDR3 is TGCAGCGTTGTTGCAGGGGGCACCGGGGAGCTGTTTTTT.

This clonotype was counted ten times or more. V and J are TRBV10-3 and TRBJ2-3, with 11 nucleotides matching TRBD1. The V segment lost 6 bases and the J segment 0 bases; nucleotides outside the gene matches: 5. The CDR3 runs to 16 residues. Germline V gene lookup returns CDR1 ENHRY and CDR2 SYGVKD. The CDR3 here is CAIRNGQGASTDTQYF. The CDR3 DNA sequence: TGTGCCATCAGGAATGGACAGGGGGCGAGCACAGATACGCAGTATTTT.

To note about this clonotype: This may arise from a read error, as a much more abundant clone is one base away. This chain connects TRBV28 to TRBJ2-5; TRBD1 is a possible D gene (5 bases). The CDR3 is made up of 14 amino acids. Looked up from germline, CDR1 is MDHEN and CDR2 is SYDVKM. DNA of the CDR3: TGTGCCAGCAGTTCTATCCAGGGTCGAGAGACCAAGTACTTC. As protein: CASSSIQGRETKYF.

This clonotype was counted many times. The chain employs TRBV5-1 and TRBJ2-2; no clear D gene. Trimming took off 0 bases at V and 7 bases at J, with 10 bases between the two ends. From germline, CDR1 is SGHRS and CDR2 YFSETQ. CDR3 length equals 14 residues. CDR3 in amino acids: CASSLASPDGELFF. The CDR3 DNA reads TGCGCCAGCAGCTTGGCCTCCCCCGACGGGGAGCTGTTTTTT.

This clonotype was detected ten times or more. The chain links TRBV29-1 to TRBJ2-5, with 8 positions matching TRBD2. V shed 4 bases and J 5 bases; nucleotides not matched to a gene: 6. The germline V gene has CDR1 SQVTM and CDR2 ANQGSEA. There are 13 residues in the CDR3. The CDR3: CSVGPGGVETQYF. In DNA form, the CDR3 reads TGCAGCGTTGGTCCGGGGGGGGTCGAGACCCAGTACTTC.

This clonotype has a count of ten or more. The chain couples TRBV5-1 to TRBJ2-7; TRBD2 agrees at 8 bases. The CDR3 is 22 amino acids. CDR1 is SGHRS and CDR2 is YFSETQ in the germline V gene. V lost 3 bases to trimming and J lost 0 bases; unmatched junction nucleotides: 26. This CDR3 is CASSSTGPRGKAGGLSSYEQYF. Here the CDR3 DNA reads TGCGCCAGCAGCTCAACGGGACCCCGGGGAAAGGCGGGGGGCCTCAGCTCCTACGAGCAGTACTTC. The full variable domain, with the rest looked up from reference TRBV5-1 and TRBJ2-7, is KAGVTQTPRYLIKTRGQQVTLSCSPISGHRSVSWYQQTPGQGLQFLFEYFSETQRNKGNFPGRFSGRQFSNSRSEMNVSTLELGDSALYLCASSSTGPRGKAGGLSSYEQYFGPGTRLTVT.

This clonotype was seen repeatedly, ten times or more. The J gene is TRBJ2-1, the V gene TRBV15; perhaps TRBD2 as D (6 bases). CDR3 length: 15 residues. Germline V gene lookup returns CDR1 LNHNV and CDR2 YYDKDF (reference sequence). V lost 1 base, J lost 5 bases, and 12 bases lay in between. As DNA, the CDR3 is TGTGCCACCAGCAGAGCCGGCGGAGGGCACAATGAGCAGTTCTTC. Its protein is CATSRAGGGHNEQFF.

The table lists this clonotype with a count of one. This may be a read error, as it is one base from a much larger clone. The J gene is TRBJ2-3, the V gene TRBV11-2, with 8 bases identical to TRBD2. Germline V gives CDR1 SGHAT, CDR2 FQNNGV. V was pared by 5 bases and J by 5 bases, with 12 bases of the junction left unmatched. CDR3 size: 16 residues. The chain's CDR3 is CASSRSRAGVGDTQYF. DNA of the CDR3: TGTGCCAGCAGCCGCTCACGAGCGGGAGTAGGAGATACGCAGTATTTT.

There are many counts of this clonotype. The chain carries TRBV5-1 and TRBJ1-3; D is unclear. Looked up from germline, CDR1 is SGHRS and CDR2 is YFSETQ. This CDR3 spans 16 amino acids. V was clipped by 0 bases and J by 0 bases, with 10 bases between them. The chain's CDR3 is CASSLDGRHSGNTIYF. DNA of the CDR3: TGCGCCAGCAGCTTGGATGGACGGCACTCTGGAAACACCATATATTTT.

This clonotype was counted at least ten times. The V gene is TRBV29-1, the J gene TRBJ1-1, with D hard to call. V was cut by 4 bases and J by 7 bases, with 16 bases left in between. Germline V gene sequence: CDR1 SQVTM, CDR2 ANQGSEA. The CDR3 runs 13 residues. The CDR3: CSVGWLSKGEAFF. The CDR3 bases are TGCAGCGTTGGATGGCTCTCGAAGGGTGAAGCTTTCTTT.

This clonotype appeared many times. The CDR3 coding sequence is TGTGCCAGCAGCCAAGGGCTCGAGCAGTACTTC. Protein product: CASSQGLEQYF. This chain links TRBV14 with TRBJ2-7; D remains ambiguous. CDR1 SGHDN and CDR2 FVKESK come from the germline V gene. V was pared by 1 base and J by 6 bases, with 4 bases between. The CDR3 runs 11 residues.

Many counts were recorded for this clonotype. The gene calls are TRBV3-1 and TRBJ1-1, with a weak D call TRBD1 (6 bases). V lost 4 bases, J lost 6 bases, and 15 bases lay in between. CDR1 is LGHDT and CDR2 is YNNKEL in the germline V gene (reference sequence). The CDR3 is 14 residues long. This CDR3 is CASSRLFGGAEAFF. CDR3 bases: TGTGCCAGCAGCCGCCTTTTTGGGGGCGCTGAAGCTTTCTTT.